This TCR beta chain was obtained from a study of cytomegalovirus exposure and HLA in healthy donors. The study's findings and limits: Most subjects had HLA-A and HLA-B alleles reportedly predicted accurately by TCR beta sequences. Sequencing depth across donors, presence/absence analyses assumed, was roughly uniform. Later on, an analysis showed TCR association rates differing by HLA locus, with DRB1 the most and HLA-C the fewest.

The PCR contained 60 Vbeta and 13 Jbeta primers. Assay used: immunoSEQ multiplex PCR; TCRdb lists only in-frame clones, some missing. The sample consists of 160,000 or so clones, less than 80% of them appearing once. Of note for this clone: Antigen unknown.

There are 15 residues in the CDR3. Germline CDR1 is GTSNPN and CDR2 is SVGIG (reference sequence). V lost 2 bases to trimming and J lost 2 bases; unmatched junction nucleotides: 4. V gene TRBV30 combines with J gene TRBJ2-5; 11 bases align to TRBD1. The sample taken for sequencing was PBMCs. The clonotype comes from a man in his forties in good health and CMV-seronegative. The CDR3 nucleotides read TGTGCCTGGAGTACCGGGACAGGGGGGCAAGAGACCCAGTACTTC. It encodes CAWSTGTGGQETQYF.